This T cell receptor (beta chain) was recorded in a study of identical twins. Study results and limitations: Within monozygotic twins, out-of-frame TCR alpha sharing was underestimated by the models. In zero-insertion analyses, partial confounding could arise from invariant MAIT and iNKT cells.

Trimming left V 4 bases short and J 2 bases short, with 17 bases between. The CDR3 spans 16 residues. Germline V lookup: CDR1 SGHRS, CDR2 YFSETQ. This clonotype was found a few times. Antigen unknown. Carrying unique molecular identifiers, the cDNA also gained a universal primer site through template switching. TCRdb recomputed calls from the 5' RACE reads with MiXCR, one row per CDR3 protein. The repertoire consists of 1.5 million or so distinct CDR3 sequences, with 32% occurring once and the leading ten covering more than 0.25%. The V gene is TRBV5-1, the J gene TRBJ2-3; D gene unclear. This TCR was sampled from a newborn girl in good health. The sequenced sample was cord blood. The CDR3 loop reads CASSVSFGSYTDTQYF. CDR3 bases: TGCGCCAGCAGCGTTTCATTCGGGTCGTACACAGATACGCAGTATTTT. The whole variable domain, remainder taken from reference TRBV5-1 and TRBJ2-3, is KAGVTQTPRYLIKTRGQQVTLSCSPISGHRSVSWYQQTPGQGLQFLFEYFSETQRNKGNFPGRFSGRQFSNSRSEMNVSTLELGDSALYLCASSVSFGSYTDTQYFGPGTRLTVL.